This T cell receptor beta chain was documented in a study of T cell clonotyping in hematopoietic cell transplantation. Data came from immunoSEQ multiplex PCR; TCRdb stores just in-frame clones and leaves some out. The table includes approximately 41,000 clones, 95% detected once. The germline CDR1 and CDR2 sequences are SGHRS and YFSETQ. This CDR3 is 14 amino acids long. V lost 4 bases to trimming and J lost 3 bases; unmatched junction nucleotides: 4. Sequences were obtained from peripheral blood mononuclear cells. This chain links TRBV5-1 with TRBJ2-1; 7 bases agree with TRBD2. This receptor was obtained from a man younger than 45 in good health. Some clones in this sample may be carry-over from other donors' samples. CDR3 amino acids: CASSGGSFYNEQFF. In DNA form, the CDR3 reads TGCGCCAGCAGCGGCGGGAGTTTCTACAATGAGCAGTTCTTC.